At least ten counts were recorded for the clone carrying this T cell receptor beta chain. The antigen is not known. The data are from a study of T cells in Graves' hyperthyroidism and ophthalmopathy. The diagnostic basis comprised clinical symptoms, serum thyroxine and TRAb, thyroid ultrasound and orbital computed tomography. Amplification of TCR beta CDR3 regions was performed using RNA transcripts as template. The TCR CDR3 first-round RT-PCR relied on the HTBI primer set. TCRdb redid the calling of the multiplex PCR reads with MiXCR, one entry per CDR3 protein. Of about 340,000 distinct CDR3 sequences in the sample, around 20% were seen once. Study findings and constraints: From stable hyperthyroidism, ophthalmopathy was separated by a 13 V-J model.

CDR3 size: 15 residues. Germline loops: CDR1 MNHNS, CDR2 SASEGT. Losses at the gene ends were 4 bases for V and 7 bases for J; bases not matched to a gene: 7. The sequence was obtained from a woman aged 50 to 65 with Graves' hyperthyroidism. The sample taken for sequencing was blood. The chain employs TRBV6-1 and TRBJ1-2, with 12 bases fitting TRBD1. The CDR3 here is CASSAPGQGAGGYTF. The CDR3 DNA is TGTGCCAGCAGTGCCCCGGGACAGGGGGCCGGTGGCTACACCTTC.